Below are 15 T cell receptor beta chains sequenced from a single sample in a study of CD8+ T cells in alopecia areata. RNA extraction and reverse transcription yielded cDNA as sequencing template. Data came from immunoSEQ multiplex PCR; TCRdb stores just in-frame clones and leaves some out. The profile shows about 87,000 clones, 70% to 85% of them singletons. Regarding treatment: oral pan-JAK inhibitor, 5-10 mg twice daily. The material was CD8+ T cells sorted from blood, obtained around week 46, from a patient treated with tofacitinib. The receptors come from a human donor with alopecia areata.

The rearrangement joins TRBV4-3 to TRBJ1-2; 8 nucleotides agree with TRBD1. V trimming: 3 bases; J trimming: 7 bases; junction bases outside the gene matches: 4. The CDR3 extends over 13 amino acids. Germline CDR1 and CDR2: LGHNA and YSLEER. The CDR3, as DNA: TGCGCCAGCAGCCATACAACAGGGGGTGGCTACACCTTC. This codes for CASSHTTGGGYTF.

The gene calls are TRBV6-6 and TRBJ2-1; no definite D call. The germline gives CDR1 MNHNY, CDR2 SVGAGI (reference sequence). Trimming stripped 6 bases from V and 0 bases from J, with 12 bases between. The CDR3 sequence is 15 residues long. CDR3 bases: TGTGCCAGCAGCCAACGGACGAGCTCCTACAATGAGCAGTTCTTC. Translation: CASSQRTSSYNEQFF.

This chain links TRBV7-6 with TRBJ2-5; 15 positions agree with TRBD2. Looked up from germline, CDR1 is SGHVS and CDR2 is FNYEAQ. This CDR3 is built from 14 residues. J gave up 12 bases and V 4 bases, and 6 bases lay outside the gene matches. As DNA, the CDR3 is TGTGCCAGCAGCTCGCGGACTAGCGGGGGGGACAAGTACTTC. It is translated as CASSSRTSGGDKYF. Looking up the rest from reference TRBV7-6 and TRBJ2-5 gives the full variable domain: GAGVSQSPRYKVTKRGQDVALRCDPISGHVSLYWYRQALGQGPEFLTYFNYEAQQDKSGLPNDRFSAERPEGSISTLTIQRTEQRDSAMYRCASSSRTSGGDKYFGPGTRLLVL.

This rearrangement joins TRBV30 to TRBJ2-5, with D perhaps TRBD2 (6 bases). V was trimmed by 1 base and J by 5 bases, leaving 17 bases between them. The CDR3 has 15 residues. Per germline, CDR1 GTSNPN and CDR2 SVGIG (reference sequence). CDR3 sequence reads: CAWSAPLGGRETQYF. The CDR3 coding sequence is TGTGCCTGGAGTGCCCCTTTGGGGGGACGGGAGACCCAGTACTTC.

The chain employs TRBV5-6 and TRBJ1-1; no firm D call. Germline lookup yields CDR1 SGHDT and CDR2 YYEEEE. Trimming cost V 2 bases and J 1 base, with 6 bases left between them. The CDR3 totals 13 residues. CDR3: CASSFVRNTEAFF. The CDR3 nucleotides are TGTGCCAGCAGCTTTGTCAGGAACACTGAAGCTTTCTTT.

The V call is TRBV2, the J call TRBJ2-7; 7 bases agree with TRBD1. The CDR3 runs to 12 residues. CDR1 SNHLY and CDR2 FYNNEI come from the germline V gene. Trimming cost V 5 bases and J 5 bases; bases outside gene matches: 3. In nucleotides, the CDR3 is TGTGCCAGCAGTCCCGGGACAGACGAGCAGTACTTC. Translating it yields CASSPGTDEQYF.

The table lists this clone with a few counts. Other DNA sequences from this sample encode an identical CDR3 as well. The V and J genes are TRBV29-1 and TRBJ2-7; tentative D call: TRBD1 (5 bases). Trimming took 6 bases from V and 4 from J, leaving 10 bases between them. CDR1 and CDR2 from the germline V gene are SQVTM and ANQGSEA. The CDR3 length is 11 residues. In nucleotides, the CDR3 is TGCAGCGTCGACAGCTCTTACGAGCAGTACTTC. It is translated as CSVDSSYEQYF.

The genes are TRBV19 and TRBJ2-6; maybe TRBD1 (5 bases). This CDR3 comprises 14 residues. The germline gives CDR1 LNHDA, CDR2 SQIVND (reference sequence). Deletions cut 10 bases from V and 1 base from J, with 11 bases between. CDR3 DNA: TGTGCCACCAGACCAGGGTCTGGGGCCAACGTCCTGACTTTC. This gives the protein CATRPGSGANVLTF.

The chain carries TRBV15 and TRBJ1-4; D is undetermined. This CDR3 is built from 14 residues. Trimming pared 1 base from V and 8 bases from J, leaving 11 bases between. The germline CDR1 and CDR2 sequences are LNHNV and YYDKDF (reference sequence). The CDR3 DNA reads TGTGCCACCAGCAGAGTTGTAGGGCCGGAAAAACTGTTTTTT. Its protein is CATSRVVGPEKLFF.

The chain has TRBV14 and TRBJ2-3; D gene ambiguous. Germline V gives CDR1 SGHDN, CDR2 FVKESK. This CDR3 contains 16 residues. V was shortened by 0 bases and J by 2 bases, with 12 bases between the two germline ends. In DNA, the CDR3 is TGTGCCAGCAGCCAAGACGCCAGGATTACCACAGATACGCAGTATTTT. Amino acid sequence: CASSQDARITTDTQYF.

As DNA, the CDR3 is TGTGCCAGTAGTACCTACGGCGCGGCTGAAGCTTTCTTT. It is translated as CASSTYGAAEAFF. The V gene is TRBV19, the J gene TRBJ1-1; D gene unclear. Between the trimmed V and J ends, which lost 4 bases and 6 bases, there was a span of 12 bases. Germline CDR1 LNHDA, CDR2 SQIVND (reference sequence). This CDR3 has 13 residues.

The rearrangement links TRBV27 to TRBJ2-1; tentatively, D is TRBD2 (7 bases). The ends were cut back, 3 bases at V and 6 bases at J, with 12 bases in the middle. From germline, CDR1 is MNHEY and CDR2 SMNVEV (reference sequence). The CDR3 runs 14 residues. The CDR3 region is CASSLGGPGNEQFF. The CDR3 DNA follows: TGTGCCAGCAGTTTGGGGGGGCCCGGCAATGAGCAGTTCTTC.

This sequence joins TRBV9 and TRBJ2-1; 12 positions agree with TRBD2. The CDR3 covers 13 residues. Germline CDR1 and CDR2: SGDLS and YYNGEE. J gave up 15 bases and V 0 bases, and 4 bases lay outside the gene matches. The CDR3 DNA follows: TGTGCCAGCAGCGTAGCTAGCGGGGGGGCCTGGTTCTTC. Translating it yields CASSVASGGAWFF. The full variable domain, rest sourced from reference TRBV9 and TRBJ2-1, is DSGVTQTPKHLITATGQRVTLRCSPRSGDLSVYWYQQSLDQGLQFLIQYYNGEERAKGNILERFSAQQFPDLHSELNLSSLELGDSALYFCASSVASGGAWFFGPGTRLTVL.

The chain links TRBV5-1 to TRBJ2-1; D is ambiguous. The CDR3 is 17 amino acids. The V end was cut by 1 base, the J end by 0 bases, with 14 bases between. Per germline, CDR1 SGHRS and CDR2 YFSETQ. CDR3 DNA sequence: TGCGCCAGCAGCTTGTTCTTTGTGGATCACTCCTACAATGAGCAGTTCTTC. This codes for CASSLFFVDHSYNEQFF.

The genes are TRBV5-6 and TRBJ2-1, with 9 nucleotides matching TRBD2. Germline CDR1 is SGHDT and CDR2 is YYEEEE. CDR3 length equals 16 residues. With 1 base clipped from V and 5 bases from J, the junction kept 7 bases outside the gene matches. The CDR3 region is CASSLFSGGANNEQFF. The CDR3 DNA sequence: TGTGCCAGCAGCTTGTTTAGCGGGGGTGCAAACAATGAGCAGTTCTTC.